The 8 T cell receptor beta chains presented below share a single source sample, sequenced in a study of blood T cells in healthy people across ages. The second PCR ran about 6 to 12 cycles with a sample-barcoded 5' primer and J-beta primers. TCRdb recomputed calls from the 5' RACE reads with MiXCR, one row per CDR3 protein. The profile covers approximately 800,000 distinct CDR3 sequences, with about 36% appearing a single time and 13% taken by the ten largest. The sequenced material came from blood. Receptor source: a man younger than 30 in good health.

The J gene is TRBJ2-7, the V gene TRBV11-1; possibly TRBD1 for D (6 bases). The germline gives CDR1 SGHAT, CDR2 FQDESV (reference sequence). This CDR3 comprises 15 residues. Trimming left V 0 bases short and J 7 bases short, with 16 bases between. For the CDR3, the DNA is TGTGCCAGCAGCTTAGCGCGGACAGTACCGGGAGAGCAGTACTTC. This translates into CASSLARTVPGEQYF.

The CDR3 DNA reads TGTGCCAGCTCCAAAACCGGGACAGGGGACACTGAAGCTTTCTTT. This encodes CASSKTGTGDTEAFF. The chain uses TRBV18 and TRBJ1-1; 10 bases agree with TRBD1. The V gene end was trimmed by 6 bases and the J gene end by 3 bases; junction bases not matched to a gene: 7. Germline V gene lookup returns CDR1 KGHSH and CDR2 LQKENI. This CDR3 region has 15 residues.

This clonotype has just a few counts. The chain carries TRBV6-2 or TRBV6-3 and TRBJ2-1; TRBD1 matches 11 bases. The CDR3 consists of 15 residues. V gave up 5 bases and J gave up 9 bases; unmatched junction bases: 9. Germline V gene lookup returns CDR1 MNHEY and CDR2 SVGEGT. DNA of the CDR3: TGTGCCAGCAGTCACGGACAGGGGGCTAGGATTGAGCAGTTCTTC. Its translation is CASSHGQGARIEQFF.

Turning to this clonotype: A much more abundant neighbour one base away suggests this may be a read error. The CDR3 sequence is CASSFQTPDTQYF. In DNA, the CDR3 is TGTGCCAGCAGTTTTCAGACTCCAGATACGCAGTATTTT. This chain connects TRBV12-3 or TRBV12-4 to TRBJ2-3; D call uncertain. This CDR3 region has 13 residues. Trimming pared 3 bases from V and 4 bases from J, leaving 8 bases between.

This clonotype was counted ten times or more. The chain couples TRBV12-3 or TRBV12-4 to TRBJ2-5; D perhaps matches TRBD2 (5 bases). Near its end, the DNA agrees better with TRBJ2-7, so the J call may be wrong. The CDR3 runs to 13 residues. This CDR3 reads CASSHLDRGEQYF. CDR3 DNA sequence: TGTGCCAGCAGCCACCTAGACCGGGGCGAGCAGTACTTC.

This clonotype was seen more than once but under ten times. The chain couples TRBV20-1 to TRBJ1-1, with TRBD1 matching over 7 bases. The germline gives CDR1 DFQATT, CDR2 SNEGSKA (reference sequence). The CDR3 has 11 residues. The junction had 3 bases not matched to a gene; V was cut back by 6 bases and J by 5 bases. The CDR3 DNA is TGCAGTGCCTCACAGGGGACTGAAGCTTTCTTT. Its protein product is CSASQGTEAFF.

This clonotype has at least ten counts. The chain joins TRBV9 to TRBJ2-3; 8 bases are a match to TRBD2. CDR3 length: 14 amino acids. V trimming: 4 bases; J trimming: 5 bases; junction bases outside the gene matches: 6. In germline, CDR1 is SGDLS, CDR2 YYNGEE. The CDR3 is CASSLAGSEDTQYF. CDR3 DNA sequence: TGTGCCAGCAGCTTAGCGGGGAGCGAAGATACGCAGTATTTT.

Ten or more counts support this clonotype. J is TRBJ2-4 and V is TRBV7-2, with 12 bases aligning to TRBD1. CDR3 length: 16 residues. Losses at the gene ends were 5 bases for V and 7 bases for J; bases not matched to a gene: 9. Germline CDR1 is SGHTA and CDR2 is FQGNSA. The CDR3 nucleotides read TGTGCCAGCAGCACCACCGGGACAGGGGGCGCGAACATTCAGTACTTC. It is translated as CASSTTGTGGANIQYF.